These 32 T cell receptor beta chains came from one sample sequenced in a study of cytotoxic CD8 clonotypes in ibrutinib-treated CLL. Assay used: immunoSEQ multiplex PCR; TCRdb lists only in-frame clones, some missing. The sample yields roughly 200,000 clones, more than 75% seen once. The source was PBMCs, collected after 12 months of ibrutinib treatment. The receptors were gathered from a human donor with chronic lymphocytic leukemia.

This rearrangement joins TRBV30 to TRBJ2-3; D is tentatively TRBD1 or TRBD2 (5 bases each). Between the trimmed V and J ends, which lost 3 bases and 13 bases, there was a span of 17 bases. CDR1 GTSNPN and CDR2 SVGIG come from the germline V gene (reference sequence). CDR3 size: 12 residues. In DNA, the CDR3 is TGTGCCTGGAGGACTGAGGGGCAGAGAAAGTATTTT. Amino acids: CAWRTEGQRKYF.

The chain joins TRBV19 to TRBJ1-1; perhaps TRBD1 as D (5 bases). Germline lookup yields CDR1 LNHDA and CDR2 SQIVND (reference sequence). CDR3 length: 11 amino acids. V gave up 6 bases and J gave up 6 bases, with 8 bases separating them. The CDR3, as DNA: TGTGCCAGTAGCGTGGGGGCTGAAGCTTTCTTT. Protein: CASSVGAEAFF.

This clone was seen a handful of times. The chain employs TRBV29-1 and TRBJ2-7, with 8 bases that match TRBD1. Germline CDR1 and CDR2: SQVTM and ANQGSEA. V shed 6 bases, J shed 1 base, and the junction held 8 bases outside the gene matches. The CDR3 consists of 14 residues. CDR3 protein: CSVADRARSYEQYF. The CDR3 coding sequence is TGCAGCGTGGCGGACAGGGCTAGGTCCTACGAGCAGTACTTC.

The chain combines TRBV9 with TRBJ2-6; D is perhaps TRBD1 (6 bases). The germline V gene encodes CDR1 SGDLS and CDR2 YYNGEE. There are 18 residues in the CDR3. The V and J ends lost 3 bases and 0 bases respectively, with 16 bases between them. DNA of the CDR3: TGTGCCAGCAGCGCGGGCGACCGAGGGGGCTCTGGGGCCAACGTCCTGACTTTC. Protein product: CASSAGDRGGSGANVLTF.

The chain combines TRBV20-1 with TRBJ2-1; no firm D call. The CDR3 length is 11 residues. V lost 7 bases to trimming and J lost 4 bases, with 8 bases between them. CDR1 and CDR2 from the germline V gene are DFQATT and SNEGSKA (reference sequence). The CDR3 DNA is TGCAGTGAGGGCAAATACAATGAGCAGTTCTTC. This encodes CSEGKYNEQFF.

The rearrangement uses TRBV6-4 and TRBJ2-7; 7 bases line up with TRBD1. CDR1 is MRHNA and CDR2 is SNTAGT in the germline V gene. J gave up 3 bases and V 3 bases, and 11 bases lay outside the gene matches. The length of the CDR3 is 16 residues. In DNA, the CDR3 is TGTGCCAGCAGTGAATTTTCGACGACAGGGCTCTACGAGCAGTACTTC. It is translated as CASSEFSTTGLYEQYF.

Only a few counts were recorded for this clone. The rearrangement links TRBV7-2 to TRBJ1-2; 7 nucleotides align to TRBD1. The CDR3 runs 15 residues. J lost 4 bases, V lost 2 bases, and 7 bases had no gene match. Per the germline V gene, CDR1 is SGHTA and CDR2 is FQGNSA. The CDR3 bases are TGTGCCAGCAGCTTAATACAGGGGACTGGCTATGGCTACACCTTC. Translated, it gives CASSLIQGTGYGYTF.

V gene TRBV9 combines with J gene TRBJ1-4, with D uncertain. Germline V gene sequence: CDR1 SGDLS, CDR2 YYNGEE. Deletions cut 0 bases from V and 1 base from J, with 10 bases between. The CDR3 spans 16 residues. CDR3 residues: CASSVATWGTNEKLFF. The CDR3 nucleotides read TGTGCCAGCAGCGTAGCTACTTGGGGAACTAATGAAAAACTGTTTTTT.

This clone occurred once. The chain combines TRBV18 with TRBJ2-3, with no clear D. The CDR3 consists of 11 residues. V was trimmed by 2 bases and J by 8 bases, leaving 5 bases between them. In germline, CDR1 is KGHSH, CDR2 LQKENI. The CDR3 DNA reads TGTGCCAGCTCACCAATGGGTACGCAGTATTTT. Amino acid sequence: CASSPMGTQYF.

V usage is TRBV28 and J usage is TRBJ1-5; D remains unclear. The CDR3 sequence is 13 residues long. V lost 7 bases and J lost 7, with 14 bases in between. Per the germline V gene, CDR1 is MDHEN and CDR2 is SYDVKM. The CDR3 is CASMVPLRQPQHF. CDR3 sequence (DNA): TGTGCCAGCATGGTCCCCTTAAGGCAGCCCCAGCATTTT.

This chain connects TRBV2 to TRBJ1-5, with D maybe TRBD1 (6 bases). CDR1 SNHLY and CDR2 FYNNEI come from the germline V gene. This CDR3 contains 13 residues. V was clipped by 6 bases and J by 6 bases, with 12 bases between them. The CDR3 DNA follows: TGTGCCAGCAGGGGGGGGGCAAGTCAGCCCCAGCATTTT. Translation: CASRGGASQPQHF. Together with reference TRBV2 and TRBJ1-5, the CDR3 gives the full variable domain: EPEVTQTPSHQVTQMGQEVILRCVPISNHLYFYWYRQILGQKVEFLVSFYNNEISEKSEIFDDQFSVERPDGSNFTLKIRSTKLEDSAMYFCASRGGASQPQHFGDGTRLSIL.

J is TRBJ2-5 and V is TRBV27; D is undetermined. CDR3 length: 13 amino acids. Germline CDR1 reads MNHEY; CDR2 reads SMNVEV (reference sequence). Trimming stripped 4 bases from V and 0 bases from J, with 6 bases between. CDR3 amino acids: CASSSRYQETQYF. The CDR3 bases are TGTGCCAGCAGTTCCCGGTACCAAGAGACCCAGTACTTC.

This chain links TRBV10-3 with TRBJ2-3; D may be TRBD1 (5 bases). With 4 bases removed from V and 0 bases from J, the gap between germline ends came to 14 bases. Germline CDR1 and CDR2: ENHRY and SYGVKD. This CDR3 has 16 residues. CDR3 in DNA: TGTGCCATCAGTGGCCAGGGTTACGCTAGCACAGATACGCAGTATTTT. Translated: CAISGQGYASTDTQYF.

This chain uses TRBV18 with TRBJ2-1; D call uncertain. The CDR3 runs to 16 residues. Germline CDR1 is KGHSH and CDR2 is LQKENI. Trimming took off 1 base at V and 4 bases at J, with 14 bases between the two ends. CDR3 bases: TGTGCCAGCTCACCACTTGGTCCTCAAGTGTACAATGAGCAGTTCTTC. Translation: CASSPLGPQVYNEQFF.

For the CDR3, the DNA is TGTGCCAGCTCACCACCTCTAGCGGGGGGGCGTGATACGCAGTATTTT. Translated, it gives CASSPPLAGGRDTQYF. J is TRBJ2-3 and V is TRBV18; 12 bases line up with TRBD2. V dropped 0 bases and J dropped 6; count of bases not matched to a gene: 4. CDR3 size: 16 residues. Germline V lookup: CDR1 KGHSH, CDR2 LQKENI. Full variable domain (missing parts from reference TRBV18 and TRBJ2-3): NAGVMQNPRHLVRRRGQEARLRCSPMKGHSHVYWYRQLPEEGLKFMVYLQKENIIDESGMPKERFSAEFPKEGPSILRIQQVVRGDSAAYFCASSPPLAGGRDTQYFGPGTRLTVL.

The chain recombines TRBV28 with TRBJ2-7; D unresolved. The CDR3 loop spans 14 amino acids. Germline CDR1 reads MDHEN; CDR2 reads SYDVKM. Trimming cost V 3 bases and J 0 bases, with 9 bases left between them. CDR3 loop: CASSFSWGSYEQYF. CDR3 nucleotide sequence: TGTGCCAGCAGTTTTTCCTGGGGCTCCTACGAGCAGTACTTC.

The chain carries TRBV5-1 and TRBJ1-6; TRBD1 is a possible D gene (6 bases). Germline lookup yields CDR1 SGHRS and CDR2 YFSETQ. The CDR3 loop spans 14 amino acids. Trimming took off 4 bases at V and 4 bases at J, with 9 bases between the two ends. The CDR3 sequence: CASSVTGYNSPLHF. The DNA of the CDR3 is TGCGCCAGCAGCGTGACAGGTTATAATTCACCCCTCCACTTT.

This sequence joins TRBV6-5 and TRBJ2-7; 9 bases are a match to TRBD1. V was pared by 2 bases and J by 5 bases, with 1 base of the junction left unmatched. Germline V lookup: CDR1 MNHEY, CDR2 SVGAGI. This CDR3 has 13 residues. Here the CDR3 DNA reads TGTGCCAGCAGTTACGGGACAGGGAACGAGCAGTACTTC. It is translated as CASSYGTGNEQYF.

This chain connects TRBV5-1 to TRBJ2-2; 7 bases line up with TRBD2. Losses at the gene ends were 0 bases for V and 0 bases for J; bases not matched to a gene: 8. The CDR3 runs to 18 residues. Germline CDR1 and CDR2: SGHRS and YFSETQ. In DNA, the CDR3 is TGCGCCAGCAGCTTGGGGCTAGCGGCCTTCGCGAACACCGGGGAGCTGTTTTTT. Its translation: CASSLGLAAFANTGELFF.

The CDR3 protein is CASSLLVLAGGQGYTF. Written as DNA, the CDR3 is TGCGCCAGCAGCCTACTAGTTCTTGCAGGGGGACAGGGCTACACCTTC. The rearrangement links TRBV4-1 to TRBJ1-2; 7 nucleotides agree with TRBD1. Germline-derived CDR1 and CDR2 are MGHRA and YSYEKL. V trimming: 4 bases; J trimming: 8 bases; junction bases outside the gene matches: 16. The CDR3 consists of 16 residues.

The chain is built from TRBV10-2 and TRBJ2-3; TRBD2 matches 13 bases. This CDR3 has 17 residues. From germline, CDR1 is WSHSY and CDR2 SAAADI. V shed 3 bases, J shed 6 bases, and the junction held 9 bases outside the gene matches. The CDR3: CASSEPTSGRAMDTQYF. The CDR3 region has the DNA TGCGCCAGCAGTGAACCTACTAGCGGGAGGGCAATGGATACGCAGTATTTT.

This clone was detected a few times. The chain joins TRBV10-2 to TRBJ1-5, with a tentative D call TRBD1 (5 bases). Germline CDR1 WSHSY, CDR2 SAAADI. The CDR3 has 13 amino acids. The V and J ends lost 6 bases and 6 bases respectively, with 12 bases between them. This CDR3 is CASSLSGTQPQHF. The CDR3 region has the DNA TGCGCCAGCAGCCTTTCTGGGACTCAGCCCCAGCATTTT.

The chain joins TRBV6-1 to TRBJ2-7; D is perhaps TRBD1 or TRBD2 (5 bases each). The germline V gene has CDR1 MNHNS and CDR2 SASEGT. The CDR3 contains 15 residues. V was shortened by 1 base and J by 3 bases, with 13 bases between the two germline ends. CDR3 sequence: CASSEDGGAGYEQYF. CDR3 in DNA: TGTGCCAGCAGTGAAGATGGGGGTGCGGGCTACGAGCAGTACTTC.

V and J are TRBV7-3 and TRBJ2-1, with D perhaps matching TRBD1 (6 bases). The V end lost 5 bases, the J end lost 3 bases, and 17 bases lay between the germline ends. The CDR3 runs 16 residues. Germline V gene data show CDR1 as SGHTA and CDR2 as FQGTGA. The CDR3 here is CASSQNPTGSYNEQFF. The CDR3, as DNA: TGTGCCAGCAGCCAGAACCCCACAGGGAGCTACAATGAGCAGTTCTTC.

V and J are TRBV6-6 and TRBJ2-1, with 11 bases that match TRBD2. Losses at the gene ends were 6 bases for V and 7 bases for J; bases not matched to a gene: 8. Germline-derived CDR1 and CDR2 are MNHNY and SVGAGI (reference sequence). CDR3 size: 15 residues. CDR3: CASRDRLAGLNEQFF. The CDR3 nucleotides are TGTGCCAGCAGGGATAGACTAGCGGGGCTAAATGAGCAGTTCTTC.

The chain has TRBV7-8 and TRBJ1-5; tentatively, D is TRBD1 (6 bases). Germline loops: CDR1 SGHVS, CDR2 FQNEAQ. The CDR3 totals 16 residues. V lost 3 bases and J 2 bases, leaving 14 bases between the germline ends. CDR3 sequence reads: CASSFGQPGGNQPQHF. CDR3 DNA: TGTGCCAGCAGCTTTGGACAGCCGGGGGGCAATCAGCCCCAGCATTTT.

This chain uses TRBV6-6 with TRBJ1-5; 7 bases are a match to TRBD1. This CDR3 spans 15 amino acids. V trimming: 5 bases; J trimming: 1 base; junction bases outside the gene matches: 5. Germline V lookup: CDR1 MNHNY, CDR2 SVGAGI (reference sequence). CDR3 protein: CASSKDRRSNQPQHF. CDR3 nucleotide sequence: TGTGCCAGCAGTAAGGACAGGAGGAGCAATCAGCCCCAGCATTTT.

The chain is built from TRBV6-1 and TRBJ2-4; tentative D call: TRBD1 (5 bases). V was trimmed by 2 bases and J by 1 base, leaving 12 bases between them. This CDR3 has 16 residues. Looked up from germline, CDR1 is MNHNS and CDR2 is SASEGT. CDR3 residues: CASSEWGGRAKNIQYF. For the CDR3, the DNA is TGTGCCAGCAGTGAATGGGGCGGACGGGCCAAAAACATTCAGTACTTC.

The V call is TRBV5-5, the J call TRBJ1-5, with D unclear. The V end lost 1 base, the J end lost 1 base, and 9 bases lay between the germline ends. Germline V gene lookup returns CDR1 SGHKS and CDR2 YYEKEE (reference sequence). The CDR3 loop spans 15 amino acids. The CDR3 DNA is TGTGCCAGCAGCTTGTTCCAGGCGAGCAATCAGCCCCAGCATTTT. Protein product: CASSLFQASNQPQHF. The complete variable domain, with remaining parts taken from reference TRBV5-5 and TRBJ1-5, reads DAGVTQSPTHLIKTRGQQVTLRCSPISGHKSVSWYQQVLGQGPQFIFQYYEKEERGRGNFPDRFSARQFPNYSSELNVNALLLGDSALYLCASSLFQASNQPQHFGDGTRLSIL.

V is TRBV5-1 and J is TRBJ2-2, with D unclear. The V gene's germline CDR1 is SGHRS and CDR2 YFSETQ. V gave up 0 bases and J gave up 1 base, with 10 bases separating them. This CDR3 spans 16 amino acids. The CDR3 DNA sequence: TGCGCCAGCAGCTTGGGACATCTACTGAACACCGGGGAGCTGTTTTTT. Protein product: CASSLGHLLNTGELFF.

The rearrangement joins TRBV2 to TRBJ2-1; D is tentatively TRBD1 or TRBD2 (6 bases each). The CDR3 runs 14 residues. V lost 3 bases, J lost 8 bases, and 14 bases lay in between. Germline V lookup: CDR1 SNHLY, CDR2 FYNNEI. The CDR3 reads CASSEWNREDEQFF. The CDR3 coding sequence is TGTGCCAGCAGTGAGTGGAACAGGGAGGATGAGCAGTTCTTC.

This clone has just one count. The V and J genes are TRBV5-4 and TRBJ2-7; TRBD2 agrees at 14 bases. The CDR3 covers 14 residues. J was trimmed by 9 bases and V by 4 bases; bases with no gene match: 6. Germline V gene data show CDR1 as SGHNT and CDR2 as YYREEE (reference sequence). The CDR3 DNA reads as TGTGCCAGCAGCCCCCCCGGACTAGCGGGAGGGCAGTACTTC. As protein: CASSPPGLAGGQYF.